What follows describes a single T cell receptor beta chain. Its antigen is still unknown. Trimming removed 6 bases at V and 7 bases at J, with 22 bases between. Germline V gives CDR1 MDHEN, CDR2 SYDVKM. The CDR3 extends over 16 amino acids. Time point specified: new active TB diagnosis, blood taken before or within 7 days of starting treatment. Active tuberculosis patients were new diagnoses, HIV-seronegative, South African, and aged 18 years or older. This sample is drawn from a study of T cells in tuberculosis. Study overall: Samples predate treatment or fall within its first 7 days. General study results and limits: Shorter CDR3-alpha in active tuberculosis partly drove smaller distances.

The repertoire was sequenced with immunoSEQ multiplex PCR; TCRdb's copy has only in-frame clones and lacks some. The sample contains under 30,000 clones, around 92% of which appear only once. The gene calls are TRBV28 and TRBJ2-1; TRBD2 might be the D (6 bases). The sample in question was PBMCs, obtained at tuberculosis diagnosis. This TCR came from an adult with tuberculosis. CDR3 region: CASRVRGGNLRNEQFF. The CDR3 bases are TGTGCCAGCAGGGTCCGGGGCGGGAATCTGAGGAATGAGCAGTTCTTC. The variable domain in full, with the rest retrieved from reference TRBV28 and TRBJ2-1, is DVKVTQSSRYLVKRTGEKVFLECVQDMDHENMFWYRQDPGLGLRLIYFSYDVKMKEKGDIPEGYSVSREKKERFSLILESASTNQTSMYLCASRVRGGNLRNEQFFGPGTRLTVL.